This entry lists 3 T cell receptor beta chains sequenced from one sample in a study of blood T cells in healthy people across ages. PCR was performed a second time for roughly 7 to 11 cycles using a sample-barcoded 5' primer and a J-beta primer mix. TCRdb called the 5' RACE reads again in MiXCR, with one record for every CDR3 protein. The top ten hold more than 6% of the sample, which has 1,500,000 or so distinct CDR3 sequences, around 55% seen once. Input material: blood. These receptors all stem from a man aged 18 to 29 in good health.

This rearrangement joins TRBV29-1 to TRBJ1-2; D is uncertain. CDR1 is SQVTM, CDR2 ANQGSEA, per germline. This CDR3 contains 13 residues. Trimming removed 5 bases from V and 2 bases from J, with 12 bases in between. The CDR3 bases are TGCAGCGTTCTCTCGTGGGAGAACTATGGCTACACCTTC. This codes for CSVLSWENYGYTF.

This clonotype was seen only a few times. CDR3 loop: CASSQVGGSGDNEQFF. The CDR3 DNA follows: TGTGCCAGCAGCCAAGTCGGCGGGAGTGGAGACAATGAGCAGTTCTTC. The gene calls are TRBV3-1 and TRBJ2-1; TRBD2 aligns across 7 bases. The V and J ends lost 1 base and 5 bases, in that order; junction bases with no gene match: 8. The germline CDR1 and CDR2 sequences are LGHDT and YNNKEL (reference sequence). The CDR3 sequence is 16 residues long.

This clonotype was found once. The chain links TRBV20-1 to TRBJ2-1; tentatively, D is TRBD2 (6 bases). Trimming pared 5 bases from V and 1 base from J, leaving 12 bases between. Germline V gene data show CDR1 as DFQATT and CDR2 as SNEGSKA (reference sequence). This CDR3 comprises 14 residues. DNA of the CDR3: TGCAGTGCTCTGCGGGACGAGTCCTACAATGAGCAGTTCTTC. It codes for CSALRDESYNEQFF.